This TCR beta chain was obtained from a study of T cell responses to AZD1222 COVID-19 vaccine. CDR1 SEHNR and CDR2 FQNEAQ come from the germline V gene (reference sequence). Deletions cut 1 base from V and 5 bases from J, with 11 bases between. The CDR3 covers 14 residues. Both about-4-week and about-12-week second-dose recipients were combined. Here immunoSEQ multiplex PCR was the method, and the copy in TCRdb shows in-frame clones only, minus some. Here the sample spans 45,000 to 65,000 clones, 80% to 90% being singletons. As regards this clone: What it binds is unknown.

General study results and limits: Reports say nearly half of spike-specific TCRs go after unmutated variant regions.

The chain joins TRBV7-9 to TRBJ1-1, with D possibly being TRBD1 (6 bases). The sample consisted of peripheral blood, taken 28 days after the second AZD1222 dose. The TCR was taken from an adult who received the AZD1222 COVID-19 vaccine. The CDR3, as DNA: TGTGCCAGCAGCTTAGATGGAGGGGGGACTGAAGCTTTCTTT. This encodes CASSLDGGGTEAFF.